This TCR beta chain was captured in a study of blood T cells in healthy people across ages. A second about 7 to 11 cycle PCR used barcoded and J-beta primers. MiXCR was run by TCRdb on the 5' RACE reads, yielding one entry per CDR3 protein. Of roughly 570,000 distinct CDR3 sequences listed, approximately 25% are singletons. V was clipped by 5 bases and J by 5 bases; unmatched bases: 10. The CDR3 sequence is 14 residues long. The germline V gene has CDR1 DFQATT and CDR2 SNEGSKA (reference sequence). This receptor was obtained from an older woman in good health. Specimen: blood. The chain is built from TRBV20-1 and TRBJ2-5; TRBD1 matches 8 bases. CDR3 sequence: CSAGTTGARETQYF. DNA of the CDR3: TGCAGTGCTGGAACGACAGGGGCTCGGGAGACCCAGTACTTC.